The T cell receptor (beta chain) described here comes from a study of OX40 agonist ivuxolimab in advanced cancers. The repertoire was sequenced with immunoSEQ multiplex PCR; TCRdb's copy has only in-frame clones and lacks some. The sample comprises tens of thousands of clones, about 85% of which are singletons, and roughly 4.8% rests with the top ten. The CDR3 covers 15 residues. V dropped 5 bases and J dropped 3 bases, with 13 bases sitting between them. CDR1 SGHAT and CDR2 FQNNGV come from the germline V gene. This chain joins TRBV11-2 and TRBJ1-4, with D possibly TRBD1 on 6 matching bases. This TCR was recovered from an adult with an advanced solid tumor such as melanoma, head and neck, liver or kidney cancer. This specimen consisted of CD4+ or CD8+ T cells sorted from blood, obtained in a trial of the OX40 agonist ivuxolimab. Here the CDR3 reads CASSLRGAANEKLFF. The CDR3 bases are TGTGCCAGCAGCCTACGGGGGGCCGCTAATGAAAAACTGTTTTTT. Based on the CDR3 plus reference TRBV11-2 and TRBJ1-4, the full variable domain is EAGVAQSPRYKIIEKRQSVAFWCNPISGHATLYWYQQILGQGPKLLIQFQNNGVVDDSQLPKDRFSAERLKGVDSTLKIQPAKLEDSAVYLCASSLRGAANEKLFFGSGTQLSVL.